This record covers a single T cell receptor beta chain. As yet, its antigen is unknown. Per the germline V gene, CDR1 is MNHEY and CDR2 is SMNVEV (reference sequence). The CDR3 is made up of 13 amino acids. The V end lost 2 bases, the J end lost 9 bases, and 13 bases lay between the germline ends. Next came a second PCR, run for about 7 to 12 cycles, which used a sample-barcoded 5' primer along with a J-beta primer mix. TCRdb reanalysed the 5' RACE reads using MiXCR and keeps one entry per CDR3 protein. The sample holds roughly 700,000 distinct CDR3 sequences, approximately 30% seen once. The source of the sample is a study of blood T cells in healthy people across ages. Findings of the study overall: Older age coincided with a roughly linear decline in TCR beta diversity per million T cells. Fewer expanded clones and more diversity marked long-lived versus aged donors. Estimates of total diversity, which came from one million sequenced T cells, were considered to be underestimates.

Donors were systemically healthy Caucasian individuals from Russia aged roughly 6 to 90 years. This clonotype originated in an elderly woman in good health. The sequenced sample was blood. The chain joins TRBV27 to TRBJ1-1, with no clear D. CDR3 sequence reads: CASSLRASNKAFF. DNA for the CDR3: TGTGCCAGCAGTTTACGGGCTTCCAACAAAGCTTTCTTT.